Listed here are 8 T cell receptor beta chains from one sample, sequenced in a study of blood T cell repertoires in COVID-19. Profiling relied on immunoSEQ multiplex PCR, and the TCRdb table lists in-frame clones only, not all of them. The data show about 59,000 clones, 65% to 80% seen once. Sequencing was carried out using peripheral blood. The origin of the receptors is a human donor in a cohort sampled during active COVID-19.

This clone was observed a few times. This chain links TRBV4-3 with TRBJ2-5, with 7 positions matching TRBD1. The CDR3 consists of 16 residues. The V gene end was trimmed by 4 bases and the J gene end by 0 bases; junction bases not matched to a gene: 8. Looked up from germline, CDR1 is LGHNA and CDR2 is YSLEER. CDR3 sequence (DNA): TGCGCCAGCAGCCCCGGGACAGTGGGCGACCAAGAGACCCAGTACTTC. The encoded protein is CASSPGTVGDQETQYF.

The chain carries TRBV7-2 and TRBJ2-1; D might be TRBD2 (5 bases). CDR1 is SGHTA, CDR2 FQGNSA, per germline. The V gene lost 1 base and the J gene lost 8 bases, with 12 bases spanning the gap. This CDR3 is built from 14 residues. CDR3 coding DNA: TGTGCCAGCAGCTTAGAATGGCGCGGGCATGAGCAGTTCTTC. It specifies CASSLEWRGHEQFF.

This chain joins TRBV6-2 or TRBV6-3 and TRBJ2-5, with 7 nucleotides matching TRBD2. This CDR3 is 15 amino acids long. Germline V lookup: CDR1 MNHEY, CDR2 SVGEGT. V trimming: 6 bases; J trimming: 3 bases; junction bases outside the gene matches: 10. For the CDR3, the DNA is TGTGCCAGCAGCCAGCGAACTAGCGCCAAAGAGACCCAGTACTTC. Its protein is CASSQRTSAKETQYF.

This chain links TRBV12-5 with TRBJ1-3; no definite D call. Trimming removed 6 bases at V and 0 bases at J, with 6 bases between. CDR3 length: 13 residues. CDR1 and CDR2 from the germline V gene are LGHNT and FRNRAP. The CDR3 sequence: CASGLSSGNTIYF. CDR3 bases: TGTGCTAGTGGACTAAGCTCTGGAAACACCATATATTTT.

V is TRBV5-1 and J is TRBJ1-3; 7 nucleotides align to TRBD1. V lost 2 bases to trimming and J lost 1 base; unmatched junction nucleotides: 9. The CDR3 spans 17 residues. Germline lookup yields CDR1 SGHRS and CDR2 YFSETQ. The CDR3 DNA reads as TGCGCCAGCAGCTTATACCCGACAGGGACGTCTGGAAACACCATATATTTT. The encoded protein is CASSLYPTGTSGNTIYF.

V gene TRBV6-4 combines with J gene TRBJ2-7; no clear D gene. This CDR3 has 12 residues. Looked up from germline, CDR1 is MRHNA and CDR2 is SNTAGT. Trimming took off 6 bases at V and 8 bases at J, with 14 bases between the two ends. The CDR3 sequence is CASSKQVYKQYF. CDR3 bases: TGTGCCAGCAGCAAACAAGTTTACAAGCAGTACTTC.

Only one count was recorded for this clone. The V gene is TRBV21-1, the J gene TRBJ2-7; the D call TRBD2 from the table was never checked on the DNA. TRBV21-1 is annotated as a pseudogene. The CDR3 consists of 17 residues. Here the CDR3 reads CASSNWLCGASSYEQYF. The CDR3 coding sequence is TGTGCCAGCAGCAATTGGCTTTGCGGGGCTAGCTCCTACGAGCAGTACTTC.

This clone was observed many times. The chain links TRBV19 to TRBJ1-5; maybe TRBD1 (5 bases). Germline-derived CDR1 and CDR2 are LNHDA and SQIVND (reference sequence). V was trimmed by 5 bases and J by 2 bases, leaving 28 bases between them. The CDR3 has 20 residues. The CDR3: CASSPPSLRQGGWGNQPQHF. For the CDR3, the DNA is TGTGCCAGTAGTCCCCCATCTTTACGGCAGGGTGGTTGGGGCAATCAGCCCCAGCATTTT.